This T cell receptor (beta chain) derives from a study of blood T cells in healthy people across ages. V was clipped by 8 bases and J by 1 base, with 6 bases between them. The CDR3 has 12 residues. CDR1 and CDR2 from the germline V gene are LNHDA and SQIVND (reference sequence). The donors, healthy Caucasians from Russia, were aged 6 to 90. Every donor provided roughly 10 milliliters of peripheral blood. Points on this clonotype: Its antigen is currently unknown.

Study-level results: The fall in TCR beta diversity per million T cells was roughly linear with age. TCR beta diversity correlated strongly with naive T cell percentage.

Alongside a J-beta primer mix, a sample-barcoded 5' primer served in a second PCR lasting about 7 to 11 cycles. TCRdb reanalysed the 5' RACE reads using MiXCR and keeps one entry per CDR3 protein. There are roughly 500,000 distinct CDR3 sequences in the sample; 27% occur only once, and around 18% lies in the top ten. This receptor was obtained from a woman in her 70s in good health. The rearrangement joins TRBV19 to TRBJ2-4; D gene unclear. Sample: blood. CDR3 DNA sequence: TGTGCCAGTGGCTTCGCCAAAAACATTCAGTACTTC. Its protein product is CASGFAKNIQYF.